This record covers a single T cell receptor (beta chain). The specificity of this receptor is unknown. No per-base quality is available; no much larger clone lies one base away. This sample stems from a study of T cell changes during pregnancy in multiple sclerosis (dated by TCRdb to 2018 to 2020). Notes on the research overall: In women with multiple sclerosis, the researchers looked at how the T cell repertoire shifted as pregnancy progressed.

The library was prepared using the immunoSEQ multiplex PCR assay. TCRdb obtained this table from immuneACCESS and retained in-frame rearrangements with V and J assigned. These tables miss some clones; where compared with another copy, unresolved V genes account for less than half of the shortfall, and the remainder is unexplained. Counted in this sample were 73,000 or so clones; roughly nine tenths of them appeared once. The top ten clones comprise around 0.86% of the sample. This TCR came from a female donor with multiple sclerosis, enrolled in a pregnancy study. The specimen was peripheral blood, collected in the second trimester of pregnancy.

Here is the DNA: TGTGCCAGCAGCTTGCCAGGTGTAGATCGCTATGGCTACACCTTC. Its translation is CASSLPGVDRYGYTF. In this chain, TRBV5-6 is recombined with TRBJ1-2; the D gene cannot be resolved reliably. The germline ends are 14 bases apart after V is trimmed by 1 base and J by 4 bases. The germline V gene specifies SGHDT as CDR1 and YYEEEE as CDR2. The CDR3 spans 15 residues, from the cysteine through the phenylalanine. The only DNA kept is the CDR3, 45 bases in frame from the first base.